These 28 T cell receptor beta chains were sequenced from one sample in a study of identical twins (dated by TCRdb to about 2016). Receptor amplification or capture employed 5' RACE. Instrument on record: Illumina HiSeq 2000. TCRdb trimmed public reads at Q25 via fastp, called clones via MiXCR and kept in-frame beta chains. Each CDR3 protein appears once, grouped with its most common genes and DNA. Here the sample has about 690,000 distinct CDR3 sequences; 6.1% occur a single time. The ten largest clones represent around 2% of the sample. What was sequenced was naive T cells sorted from blood. The cell subset or site tag for this specimen amounts to: cells isolated with a human naive T-cell isolation kit. The receptor source for this set is a young man in good health.

At least ten counts were recorded for this clonotype. This rearrangement joins TRBV7-2 to TRBJ2-7, with TRBD1 identical over 7 bases. This CDR3 has 13 residues. CDR1 is SGHTA and CDR2 is FQGNSA in the germline V gene. Trimming at V came to 7 bases and at J to 4 bases, leaving 7 bases not matched to a gene. This chain's CDR3 is CASTPGQKYEQYF. The CDR3 nucleotides read TGTGCCAGCACTCCGGGACAGAAATACGAGCAGTACTTC.

This clonotype was counted between two and nine times. The chain links TRBV4-2 to TRBJ2-5; the match to TRBD2 covers 10 bases. The CDR3 is made up of 16 amino acids. The ends lost 1 base at V and 5 bases at J; junction bases unmatched: 7. Germline lookup yields CDR1 LGHNA and CDR2 YNFKEQ. CDR3 protein: CASSQAPSGSAETQYF. The CDR3, as DNA: TGTGCCAGCAGCCAAGCCCCTAGCGGGAGTGCGGAGACCCAGTACTTC.

This clonotype has at least ten counts. V gene TRBV25-1 combines with J gene TRBJ2-1; 10 nucleotides line up with TRBD1. V lost 0 bases to trimming and J lost 7 bases; unmatched junction nucleotides: 6. The length of the CDR3 is 16 residues. Germline V gene data show CDR1 as MGHDK and CDR2 as SYGVNS. CDR3 DNA sequence: TGTGCCAGCAGTGAATATGGTCTGGGACAGGGGAATGAGCAGTTCTTC. Translating it yields CASSEYGLGQGNEQFF.

The chain carries TRBV18 and TRBJ2-7, with D maybe TRBD1 (7 bases). Trimming pared 4 bases from V and 3 bases from J, leaving 13 bases between. Germline lookup yields CDR1 KGHSH and CDR2 LQKENI. The CDR3 is 14 residues long. CDR3 coding DNA: TGTGCCAGCTCACTACAGGGGACTCTCTACGAGCAGTACTTC. Amino acids: CASSLQGTLYEQYF.

This clonotype has ten or more counts. The chain employs TRBV6-1 and TRBJ1-5; D is ambiguous. The V and J ends lost 5 bases and 4 bases respectively, with 12 bases between them. The CDR3 is made up of 14 amino acids. Germline assignment: CDR1 MNHNS and CDR2 SASEGT. The CDR3 is CASSPDGVNQPQHF. CDR3 coding DNA: TGTGCCAGCAGTCCCGACGGGGTTAATCAGCCCCAGCATTTT.

There are a few counts of this clonotype. The gene calls are TRBV6-1 and TRBJ2-6; 9 bases line up with TRBD1. Germline V lookup: CDR1 MNHNS, CDR2 SASEGT. With V trimmed by 6 bases and J by 4 bases, 4 bases remained unmatched. The CDR3 extends over 15 amino acids. CDR3 coding DNA: TGTGCCAGCAGGCCACAGGGGGCAGGGGCCAACGTCCTGACTTTC. Protein sequence: CASRPQGAGANVLTF.

At least ten counts were recorded for this clonotype. V gene TRBV5-1 combines with J gene TRBJ2-1, with 7 bases that match TRBD1. V shed 3 bases and J 9 bases; nucleotides not matched to a gene: 6. This CDR3 has 13 residues. Germline V CDR1 and CDR2: SGHRS, YFSETQ. The CDR3 loop reads CASSSTGVGEQFF. CDR3 DNA sequence: TGCGCCAGCAGCTCAACAGGGGTGGGTGAGCAGTTCTTC.

The CDR3 reads CASTGITGELFF. The CDR3 coding sequence is TGTGCCAGCACAGGGATCACCGGGGAGCTGTTTTTT. This sequence joins TRBV12-3 or TRBV12-4 and TRBJ2-2, with D perhaps TRBD1 (5 bases). V lost 7 bases, J lost 4 bases, and 7 bases lay in between. CDR3 size: 12 residues.

The sample holds many counts of this clonotype. The V call is TRBV7-2, the J call TRBJ2-3; 8 bases line up with TRBD2. This CDR3 has 13 residues. Trimming cost V 3 bases and J 5 bases; bases outside gene matches: 1. Germline CDR1 reads SGHTA; CDR2 reads FQGNSA. The CDR3 is CASSFSGKDTQYF. DNA for the CDR3: TGTGCCAGCAGCTTTAGCGGGAAAGATACGCAGTATTTT. Supplemented by reference TRBV7-2 and TRBJ2-3, the full variable domain reads GAGVSQSPSNKVTEKGKDVELRCDPISGHTALYWYRQSLGQGLEFLIYFQGNSAPDKSGLPSDRFSAERTGGSVSTLTIQRTQQEDSAVYLCASSFSGKDTQYFGPGTRLTVL.

The J gene is TRBJ2-3, the V gene TRBV12-3 or TRBV12-4; D remains unclear. V dropped 4 bases and J dropped 4 bases, with 6 bases sitting between them. The CDR3 is 12 amino acids. The CDR3 sequence: CASSYYADTQYF. CDR3 bases: TGTGCCAGCAGTTATTACGCAGATACGCAGTATTTT.

This clonotype was recorded at least ten times. This rearrangement joins TRBV7-2 to TRBJ2-7; possible D gene TRBD2, 5 bases. CDR3 length: 14 amino acids. Germline V lookup: CDR1 SGHTA, CDR2 FQGNSA. V gave up 4 bases and J gave up 7 bases, with 17 bases separating them. DNA of the CDR3: TGTGCCAGCAGCTATACTAGAGACCGGAGGGAGCAGTACTTC. Translation: CASSYTRDRREQYF.

This clonotype has ten or more counts. The CDR3 sequence is CSARERGLAGVGGTQYF. As DNA, the CDR3 is TGCAGTGCTAGAGAAAGGGGACTAGCGGGGGTCGGGGGTACGCAGTATTTT. This chain connects TRBV20-1 to TRBJ2-3; TRBD2 aligns across 14 bases. With V trimmed by 0 bases and J by 8 bases, 10 bases remained unmatched. This CDR3 has 17 residues. Germline CDR1 reads DFQATT; CDR2 reads SNEGSKA (reference sequence).

This clonotype has a count of ten or more. The CDR3 DNA sequence: TGCGCCAGCAGCTCGGGACAGGGGGCAACTAATGAAAAACTGTTTTTT. This translates into CASSSGQGATNEKLFF. The chain combines TRBV5-1 with TRBJ1-4, with 11 bases fitting TRBD1. Looked up from germline, CDR1 is SGHRS and CDR2 is YFSETQ. The CDR3 has 16 amino acids. The V gene end was trimmed by 3 bases and the J gene end by 0 bases; junction bases not matched to a gene: 1.

Many counts were recorded for this clonotype. The chain uses TRBV4-1 and TRBJ1-4; 9 bases fit TRBD1. With 4 bases clipped from V and 8 bases from J, the junction kept 11 bases outside the gene matches. CDR1 MGHRA and CDR2 YSYEKL come from the germline V gene. This CDR3 region has 16 residues. DNA for the CDR3: TGCGCCAGCAGCCCGGAGTTGGGACAGGGTCAAGAAAAACTGTTTTTT. It yields the protein CASSPELGQGQEKLFF.

Many counts were recorded for this clonotype. J is TRBJ1-1 and V is TRBV20-1; no definite D call. Germline assignment: CDR1 DFQATT and CDR2 SNEGSKA (reference sequence). The length of the CDR3 is 14 residues. Trimming left V 3 bases short and J 0 bases short, with 11 bases between. The CDR3 DNA reads TGCAGTGCTAGTGTGAGGCCGGTGAACACTGAAGCTTTCTTT. As protein: CSASVRPVNTEAFF.

The chain couples TRBV12-5 to TRBJ2-7, with 11 nucleotides matching TRBD2. Germline CDR1 is LGHNT and CDR2 is FRNRAP. Unmatched junction bases numbered 6, after V lost 1 base and J lost 4 bases. This CDR3 spans 16 amino acids. CDR3 sequence reads: CASGLAIAGGQYEQYF. CDR3 bases: TGTGCTAGTGGTTTGGCCATAGCGGGAGGGCAGTACGAGCAGTACTTC.

This clonotype was seen ten or more times. The rearrangement uses TRBV5-1 and TRBJ2-1, with TRBD2 identical over 11 bases. Trimming cost V 4 bases and J 0 bases; bases outside gene matches: 6. The germline V gene encodes CDR1 SGHRS and CDR2 YFSETQ. CDR3 length: 17 amino acids. Here the CDR3 reads CASSHGTSGSSYNEQFF. CDR3 bases: TGCGCCAGCAGCCACGGGACTAGCGGAAGCTCCTACAATGAGCAGTTCTTC.

This clonotype was recorded at least ten times. V usage is TRBV20-1 and J usage is TRBJ2-1; possibly TRBD1 or TRBD2 for D (5 bases each). Per germline, CDR1 DFQATT and CDR2 SNEGSKA (reference sequence). The CDR3 covers 15 residues. V gave up 3 bases and J gave up 1 base, with 13 bases separating them. This CDR3 is CSASPGTQSYNEQFF. CDR3 bases: TGCAGTGCTAGTCCCGGGACCCAATCCTACAATGAGCAGTTCTTC.

This clonotype was counted only a few times. The rearrangement joins TRBV6-5 to TRBJ1-1; 8 nucleotides match TRBD1. The CDR3 has 15 amino acids. The V and J ends lost 0 bases and 10 bases, in that order; junction bases with no gene match: 10. Germline CDR1 reads MNHEY; CDR2 reads SVGAGI. The CDR3 DNA is TGTGCCAGCAGTTACTCGAGGTCAGGGGGCAATCTAGCTTTCTTT. This codes for CASSYSRSGGNLAFF.

The chain combines TRBV5-1 with TRBJ1-1, with 7 bases lining up with TRBD1. The CDR3 is 15 amino acids. Germline V gives CDR1 SGHRS, CDR2 YFSETQ. Unmatched junction bases numbered 5, after V lost 2 bases and J lost 1 base. The chain's CDR3 is CASSFTTGPNTEAFF. DNA of the CDR3: TGCGCCAGCAGCTTCACGACAGGGCCGAACACTGAAGCTTTCTTT.

This clonotype was detected many times. The CDR3 loop reads CASSEQGTDTQYF. The CDR3 coding sequence is TGTGCCAGCAGTGAACAGGGCACAGATACGCAGTATTTT. V gene TRBV6-4 combines with J gene TRBJ2-3; the D gene is possibly TRBD1 (5 bases). Trimming took off 3 bases at V and 1 base at J, with 5 bases between the two ends. CDR1 and CDR2 from the germline V gene are MRHNA and SNTAGT. The CDR3 consists of 13 residues.

The sample holds a few counts of this clonotype. The chain carries TRBV14 and TRBJ2-3; D not certain. The CDR3 totals 13 residues. V lost 2 bases and J 8 bases, leaving 11 bases between the germline ends. Germline V gene data show CDR1 as SGHDN and CDR2 as FVKESK. CDR3 coding DNA: TGTGCCAGCAGCCAAAGGTCCCTACTTACGCAGTATTTT. This translates into CASSQRSLLTQYF.

The rearrangement uses TRBV9 and TRBJ2-3; a weak D match, TRBD2 (9 bases). This CDR3 is built from 19 residues. Trimming cost V 1 base and J 6 bases, with 27 bases left between them. Germline CDR1 SGDLS, CDR2 YYNGEE. CDR3 coding DNA: TGTGCCAGCAGCGTACCGGGACAGGTGGGACTAGCCGGTTCCGATACGCAGTATTTT. As protein: CASSVPGQVGLAGSDTQYF.

This clonotype was seen repeatedly, ten times or more. The chain has TRBV2 and TRBJ2-1, with 8 bases lining up with TRBD2. The V gene's germline CDR1 is SNHLY and CDR2 FYNNEI. This CDR3 is built from 14 residues. V lost 8 bases, J lost 6 bases, and 9 bases stayed unmatched. In DNA, the CDR3 is TGTGCCAGCTTATACAGCGGGAGCGGCAATGAGCAGTTCTTC. Translation gives CASLYSGSGNEQFF.

J is TRBJ2-3 and V is TRBV2; tentatively, D is TRBD1 (5 bases). Germline lookup yields CDR1 SNHLY and CDR2 FYNNEI. The CDR3 covers 15 residues. Trimming shortened V by 6 bases and J by 1 base, and 14 bases separated the two germline ends. This CDR3 is CASRPGRHGTDTQYF. The CDR3 nucleotides are TGTGCCAGCAGGCCAGGGCGTCATGGCACAGATACGCAGTATTTT.

This clonotype was counted a few times. The chain links TRBV7-9 to TRBJ1-2; D ambiguous. CDR1 is SEHNR and CDR2 is FQNEAQ in the germline V gene (reference sequence). This CDR3 spans 16 amino acids. The ends were cut back, 5 bases at V and 0 bases at J, with 16 bases in the middle. The CDR3 reads CASSPIPFIANYGYTF. The CDR3 DNA sequence: TGTGCCAGCAGCCCCATACCCTTTATTGCTAACTATGGCTACACCTTC.

This clonotype was seen only a few times. V is TRBV7-9 and J is TRBJ2-5; 10 bases fit TRBD1. Germline CDR1 and CDR2: SEHNR and FQNEAQ (reference sequence). The CDR3 consists of 17 residues. V gave up 0 bases and J gave up 3 bases; unmatched junction bases: 7. The CDR3, as DNA: TGTGCCAGCAGCTTAGCCCGAACCGGGACAGGGGAAGAGACCCAGTACTTC. Its translation is CASSLARTGTGEETQYF.

A word on this clonotype: This could be a read error, since a much larger clone is one nucleotide away. The chain links TRBV9 to TRBJ2-3; D remains unclear. The CDR3 length is 13 residues. Germline loops: CDR1 SGDLS, CDR2 YYNGEE. The CDR3 DNA follows: TGTGCCAGCAGCGTAGCGGTCACAGATACGCAGGATTTT. Its protein product is CASSVAVTDTQDF.